Listed below are T cell receptor beta chains from one sample, sequenced in a study of blood T cell repertoires in COVID-19. Here immunoSEQ multiplex PCR was the method, and the copy in TCRdb shows in-frame clones only, minus some. The sample has roughly 41,000 clones; around 90% are singletons. The specimen was peripheral blood. These receptors all stem from a man in his 60s with active or convalescent COVID-19. Each CDR3 is given with its conserved first and last residue. Each record gives: CDR3 protein, CDR3 DNA, D gene, clone size, J gene, V gene. D genes are given only for firm matches. Some rows have no size entry. The others give once, few or many, or a class for an expanded clone.

cdr3_aa: CASSFGPGDHSPLHF
cdr3_nt: TGTGCCAGCAGCTTTGGGCCGGGAGACCATTCACCCCTCCACTTT
d_call: -
clone_size: -
j_call: TRBJ1-6
v_call: TRBV5-5

cdr3_aa: CASNPRGQGSYEQYF
cdr3_nt: TGTGCCAGCAATCCCAGGGGGCAGGGCTCCTACGAGCAGTACTTC
d_call: TRBD1
clone_size: -
j_call: TRBJ2-7
v_call: TRBV9

cdr3_aa: CASSQVLAGEAGTGELFF
cdr3_nt: TGCGCCAGCAGCCAAGTACTAGCGGGAGAGGCTGGGACCGGGGAGCTGTTTTTT
d_call: TRBD2
clone_size: -
j_call: TRBJ2-2
v_call: TRBV4-3

cdr3_aa: CASSSTTTRGTEAFF
cdr3_nt: TGCGCCAGCAGCTCCACGACCACGCGCGGCACTGAAGCTTTCTTT
d_call: -
clone_size: -
j_call: TRBJ1-1
v_call: TRBV5-1

cdr3_aa: CATSSPGSSVQETQYF
cdr3_nt: TGTGCCACCAGCAGCCCTGGGAGTAGCGTGCAAGAGACCCAGTACTTC
d_call: -
clone_size: -
j_call: TRBJ2-5
v_call: TRBV15

cdr3_aa: CASSATGEYYEQYF
cdr3_nt: TGTGCCAGCAGCGCCACAGGGGAGTACTACGAGCAGTACTTC
d_call: TRBD1
clone_size: few
j_call: TRBJ2-7
v_call: TRBV9

cdr3_aa: CASSPRLLGNTIYF
cdr3_nt: TGTGCCAGCAGCCCCCGTCTCCTTGGAAACACCATATATTTT
d_call: -
clone_size: -
j_call: TRBJ1-3
v_call: TRBV14

cdr3_aa: CASSWPSGPTYEQYF
cdr3_nt: TGTGCCAGCAGCTGGCCTAGCGGGCCCACCTACGAGCAGTACTTC
d_call: TRBD2
clone_size: once
j_call: TRBJ2-7
v_call: TRBV5-4

cdr3_aa: CATSRPGLAGAQETQYF
cdr3_nt: TGTGCCACCAGCAGACCGGGACTAGCGGGGGCACAAGAGACCCAGTACTTC
d_call: TRBD2
clone_size: -
j_call: TRBJ2-5
v_call: TRBV15

cdr3_aa: CASSPTGGYGYTF
cdr3_nt: TGCGCCAGCAGTCCGACAGGGGGCTATGGCTACACCTTC
d_call: TRBD1
clone_size: few
j_call: TRBJ1-2
v_call: TRBV10-1

cdr3_aa: CASSPDLRAPLHF
cdr3_nt: TGTGCCAGCAGCCCCGATCTACGGGCACCCCTCCACTTT
d_call: -
clone_size: -
j_call: TRBJ1-6
v_call: TRBV14

cdr3_aa: CASSGGDRHNEQFF
cdr3_nt: TGTGCCAGCAGTGGGGGGGACAGACACAATGAGCAGTTCTTC
d_call: -
clone_size: -
j_call: TRBJ2-1
v_call: TRBV25-1

cdr3_aa: CATSDPGQGPDNEQFF
cdr3_nt: TGTGCCACCAGTGATCCTGGACAGGGTCCGGACAATGAGCAGTTCTTC
d_call: TRBD1
clone_size: once
j_call: TRBJ2-1
v_call: TRBV24-1

cdr3_aa: CASSFGLAGGEQFF
cdr3_nt: TGCGCCAGCAGCTTCGGACTAGCGGGAGGTGAGCAGTTCTTC
d_call: TRBD2
clone_size: -
j_call: TRBJ2-1
v_call: TRBV5-1

cdr3_aa: CASSPGGWESNQPQHF
cdr3_nt: TGCGCCAGCAGCCCTGGTGGGTGGGAGTCAAATCAGCCCCAGCATTTT
d_call: -
clone_size: -
j_call: TRBJ1-5
v_call: TRBV5-1

cdr3_aa: CASSLGLGHLETQYF
cdr3_nt: TGTGCCAGCAGTTTAGGTCTGGGGCATTTGGAGACCCAGTACTTC
d_call: -
clone_size: -
j_call: TRBJ2-5
v_call: TRBV7-9

cdr3_aa: CASSIGGYSGNTIYF
cdr3_nt: TGTGCCAGTAGTATAGGAGGTTACTCTGGAAACACCATATATTTT
d_call: -
clone_size: -
j_call: TRBJ1-3
v_call: TRBV19

cdr3_aa: CASSLGTSGKNIQYF
cdr3_nt: TGTGCCAGCAGCCTAGGGACTAGCGGAAAAAACATTCAGTACTTC
d_call: TRBD2
clone_size: -
j_call: TRBJ2-4
v_call: TRBV4-2

cdr3_aa: CASSPGLAGGFGQFF
cdr3_nt: TGTGCCAGCAGCCCAGGACTAGCGGGAGGGTTTGGGCAGTTCTTC
d_call: TRBD2
clone_size: -
j_call: TRBJ2-1
v_call: TRBV14

cdr3_aa: CASSQYRGILDTQYF
cdr3_nt: TGTGCCAGCAGCCAATACAGGGGAATTTTAGATACGCAGTATTTT
d_call: TRBD1
clone_size: -
j_call: TRBJ2-3
v_call: TRBV14

cdr3_aa: CASSLLAGGADTQYF
cdr3_nt: TGTGCCAGCAGCCTATTAGCGGGAGGGGCAGATACGCAGTATTTT
d_call: TRBD2
clone_size: -
j_call: TRBJ2-3
v_call: TRBV9

cdr3_aa: CSGKRTGYQETQYF
cdr3_nt: TGCAGCGGTAAAAGGACAGGGTACCAAGAGACCCAGTACTTC
d_call: TRBD1
clone_size: -
j_call: TRBJ2-5
v_call: TRBV29-1

cdr3_aa: CASSNGRQGLREKLFF
cdr3_nt: TGTGCCAGCAGCAATGGTCGACAGGGGTTAAGGGAAAAACTGTTTTTT
d_call: -
clone_size: -
j_call: TRBJ1-4
v_call: TRBV21-1